A selection of T cell receptor beta chains follows, all from one sample in a study of TIL therapy for anti-PD-1-resistant metastatic lung cancer. The protocol was immunoSEQ multiplex PCR, while the TCRdb copy is restricted to in-frame clones and leaves out a portion. The repertoire includes more than 35,000 clones, about 73% of them detected once, and approximately 6% sits in the top ten. The source material was blood, sampled at baseline. Receptors were obtained from a person between 30 and 80 years old with non-small cell lung cancer. The CDR3 runs from the conserved cysteine through the conserved F or W. The order of the fields is D gene, V gene, J gene, clone size, CDR3 protein, CDR3 DNA. The D gene is left open where the match is weak. Clone size is shown for a subset of rows, as once, few, many or a class of expanded clone.

.	TRBV7-3	TRBJ1-1	few	CASSPTQGNTEAFF	TGTGCCAGCAGTCCTACCCAGGGGAACACTGAAGCTTTCTTT
TRBD1	TRBV19	TRBJ2-7	.	CASSIGTGAYEQYF	TGTGCCAGTAGTATTGGGACAGGAGCCTACGAGCAGTACTTC
.	TRBV4-3	TRBJ2-7	.	CASSQEGFPYEQYF	TGCGCCAGCAGCCAAGAGGGATTCCCCTACGAGCAGTACTTC
.	TRBV2	TRBJ2-2	.	CASSTQGPGELFF	TGTGCCAGCAGTACCCAGGGGCCCGGGGAGCTGTTTTTT
.	TRBV30	TRBJ1-5	.	CAWSVGGNQPQHF	TGTGCCTGGAGTGTGGGCGGTAATCAGCCCCAGCATTTT
.	TRBV18	TRBJ2-2	.	CASSPQEPRTGELFF	TGTGCCAGCTCACCACAGGAACCTCGGACCGGGGAGCTGTTTTTT
.	TRBV6-5	TRBJ2-5	few	CASSARGRETQYF	TGTGCCAGCAGTGCCCGGGGACGGGAGACCCAGTACTTC
.	TRBV28	TRBJ2-5	.	CASSLVAGTQETQYF	TGTGCCAGCAGTTTAGTGGCGGGAACCCAAGAGACCCAGTACTTC
.	TRBV28	TRBJ2-7	.	CASNRQTYEQYF	TGTGCCAGCAATAGACAGACCTACGAGCAGTACTTC
TRBD1	TRBV15	TRBJ1-2	.	CATSRDLIQGAGYGYTF	TGTGCCACCAGCAGAGATTTGATACAGGGGGCGGGCTATGGCTACACCTTC
TRBD1	TRBV7-7	TRBJ2-5	.	CASSNAGTVQTQYF	TGTGCTAGCAGCAACGCCGGGACAGTACAGACCCAGTACTTC
.	TRBV18	TRBJ1-6	few	CASSPMGPSSYNSPLHF	TGTGCCAGCTCACCAATGGGACCTAGCTCCTATAATTCACCCCTCCACTTT
.	TRBV6-5	TRBJ2-2	.	CASSYLGAGELFF	TGTGCCAGCAGTTACTTGGGCGCCGGGGAGCTGTTTTTT
.	TRBV5-1	TRBJ2-3	once	CASRDRGGTDTQYF	TGCGCCAGCAGGGACCGAGGGGGGACAGATACGCAGTATTTT
.	TRBV19	TRBJ2-2	.	CASSIKWGFDARELFF	TGTGCCAGTAGTATCAAATGGGGTTTTGACGCGCGGGAGCTGTTTTTT
.	TRBV6-6	TRBJ2-5	.	CASSYSATSKETQYF	TGTGCCAGCAGTTATTCTGCAACCAGTAAAGAGACCCAGTACTTC
.	TRBV11-1	TRBJ1-1	.	CASSLEVNTEAFF	TGTGCCAGCAGCTTAGAAGTGAACACTGAAGCTTTCTTT
.	TRBV6-1	TRBJ1-3	.	CASSEALQNTIYF	TGTGCCAGCAGTGAAGCGCTTCAAAACACCATATATTTT
.	TRBV19	TRBJ1-4	.	CASSMLGLSYEKLFF	TGTGCCAGTAGTATGTTGGGGTTGTCTTATGAAAAACTGTTTTTT
.	TRBV19	TRBJ2-2	.	CASSNSVSGTGELFF	TGTGCCAGTAGTAATTCGGTTTCGGGCACCGGGGAGCTGTTTTTT
TRBD1	TRBV6-5	TRBJ2-7	.	CASSSGQGVYF	TGTGCCAGCAGCTCGGGACAGGGTGTGTACTTC
.	TRBV10-1	TRBJ1-6	.	CASSEGQGRVWPLHF	TGCGCCAGCAGTGAGGGTCAGGGAAGGGTTTGGCCCCTCCACTTT
TRBD1	TRBV2	TRBJ1-1	.	CASGDKPGQGNTEAFF	TGTGCCAGCGGGGACAAGCCGGGACAGGGTAACACTGAAGCTTTCTTT
TRBD1	TRBV11-2	TRBJ1-1	few	CASSFETGVTEAFF	TGTGCCAGCAGCTTTGAGACAGGGGTTACTGAAGCTTTCTTT
.	TRBV7-2	TRBJ1-2	.	CASRATANYGYTF	TGTGCCAGCAGGGCTACAGCTAACTATGGCTACACCTTC
TRBD2	TRBV11-2	TRBJ2-3	.	CASSSRGGSSTDTQYF	TGTGCCAGCAGCTCACGGGGGGGCTCCTCCACAGATACGCAGTATTTT
.	TRBV29-1	TRBJ1-2	few	CSVIGPYGYTF	TGCAGCGTTATTGGGCCCTATGGCTACACCTTC
.	TRBV27	TRBJ2-5	.	CASSWDPQGSETQYF	TGTGCCAGCAGTTGGGACCCACAGGGATCAGAGACCCAGTACTTC
TRBD1	TRBV14	TRBJ1-1	.	CASSLRELRDRGRNTEAFF	TGTGCCAGCAGCCTCAGAGAGCTCCGGGACAGAGGGAGGAACACTGAAGCTTTCTTT
TRBD2	TRBV7-9	TRBJ2-5	.	CASSLILAGRRETQYF	TGTGCCAGCAGCTTAATTCTAGCGGGACGCCGGGAGACCCAGTACTTC
TRBD2	TRBV5-1	TRBJ2-5	.	CASSSTVGLAGQETQYF	TGCGCCAGCAGCTCGACTGTGGGACTAGCGGGACAAGAGACCCAGTACTTC
.	TRBV7-2	TRBJ2-7	.	CASSRLWPSSVYEQYF	TGTGCCAGCAGCCGTCTATGGCCATCCTCCGTATACGAGCAGTACTTC
.	TRBV7-3	TRBJ2-3	.	CASSSPFSTDTQYF	TGTGCCAGCAGCTCACCTTTTAGCACAGATACGCAGTATTTT
.	TRBV27	TRBJ1-5	.	CASSLDRSNQPQHF	TGTGCCAGCAGTTTGGACCGAAGCAATCAGCCCCAGCATTTT
.	TRBV27	TRBJ1-1	few	CAIRRGGPGTEAFF	TGTGCCATCCGACGGGGGGGGCCGGGGACTGAAGCTTTCTTT
.	TRBV27	TRBJ2-3	once	CASSLVGGPPDTQYF	TGTGCCAGCAGTTTGGTGGGGGGGCCCCCAGATACGCAGTATTTT
.	TRBV19	TRBJ1-2	.	CASRTPQGYGYTF	TGTGCCAGTAGGACGCCACAGGGATATGGCTACACCTTC
TRBD2	TRBV18	TRBJ2-7	few	CASSPLGTSDYEQYF	TGTGCCAGCTCACCACTAGGGACTAGCGACTACGAGCAGTACTTC
.	TRBV5-6	TRBJ1-3	.	CASSHRQWSSSGNTIYF	TGTGCCAGCAGCCACAGACAGTGGTCTAGCTCTGGAAACACCATATATTTT
.	TRBV11-2	TRBJ1-6	.	CASSLSSYNSPLHF	TGTGCCAGCAGCCTGAGCTCCTATAATTCACCCCTCCACTTT
.	TRBV5-1	TRBJ2-7	few	CASSLGDTGREQYF	TGCGCCAGCAGCTTGGGAGACACCGGCCGGGAGCAGTACTTC
.	TRBV5-5	TRBJ2-1	.	CASSLTGGNEQFF	TGTGCCAGCAGCTTAACGGGTGGGAATGAGCAGTTCTTC
TRBD2	TRBV9	TRBJ2-1	.	CASSESSGPSYNEQFF	TGTGCCAGCAGCGAATCTAGCGGACCCTCCTACAATGAGCAGTTCTTC
TRBD1	TRBV19	TRBJ2-7	.	CASRVGTGGPYEQYF	TGTGCCAGTAGAGTGGGGACAGGGGGACCCTACGAGCAGTACTTC
.	TRBV29-1	TRBJ2-5	.	CSGRREGVATQYF	TGCAGCGGGCGGCGGGAAGGAGTTGCGACCCAGTACTTC
.	TRBV7-3	TRBJ2-1	.	CASSLTGYNEQFF	TGTGCCAGCAGCTTGACAGGCTACAATGAGCAGTTCTTC